This TCR beta chain originates from a study of T cells in Graves' hyperthyroidism and ophthalmopathy. V was trimmed by 5 bases and J by 0 bases, leaving 16 bases between them. The CDR3 sequence is 16 residues long. Germline lookup yields CDR1 LNHDA and CDR2 SQIVND (reference sequence). TCR beta CDR3 sequences were amplified from RNA transcripts. With the HTBI primer set, the TCR CDR3 went through a first round of RT-PCR. TCRdb independently ran MiXCR on the multiplex PCR reads; one entry per CDR3 protein. Of some 500,000 distinct CDR3 sequences in the sample, approximately 24% are singletons; the top ten hold around 11%. General observations from the study: Model predictions of ophthalmopathy came a median 6.5 months before onset. Appearing also in blood were most of the thyroid clonotypes expanded above 0.001.

Researchers barred patients who had uncontrolled infection, other autoimmune disease, pregnancy or lactation. Diagnoses used clinical symptoms, serum thyroxine and TRAb, thyroid ultrasound and orbital computed tomography. In this sample, this clonotype turned up many times. Its antigen is not known. V usage is TRBV19 and J usage is TRBJ1-1; D is unresolved. This sequence was found in a woman in her twenties or thirties with Graves' ophthalmopathy. Sequencing was done on a sample of blood. The DNA of the CDR3 is TGTGCCAGTAGTGTGTTAGGGCTGCCCATGAACACTGAAGCTTTCTTT. As protein: CASSVLGLPMNTEAFF.